This TCR beta chain was observed in a study of blood T cell repertoires in COVID-19. Sequencing used immunoSEQ multiplex PCR; TCRdb keeps in-frame clones, though not all of them. Altogether over 350,000 clones are present, about 89% being singletons, with the ten largest covering roughly 0.9%. CDR3 length equals 13 residues. V dropped 6 bases and J dropped 7; count of bases not matched to a gene: 6. Sequencing was carried out using PBMCs or T cells enriched from blood (not recorded which). The rearrangement links TRBV12-3 or TRBV12-4 to TRBJ1-5, with TRBD1 identical over 7 bases. This receptor was obtained from a middle-aged woman who had been exposed to COVID-19. CDR3 nucleotides: TGTGCCAGCAGAAAGACAGGGAACCAGCCCCAGCATTTT. Translating it yields CASRKTGNQPQHF.